The 8 T cell receptor beta chains reported below all come from one sample, sequenced in a study of identifying expanded T cells in peripheral blood. The table came from immunoSEQ multiplex PCR; TCRdb's copy has only in-frame clones and leaves some out. The profile covers approximately 79,000 clones, with about nine tenths appearing a single time and 3% to 3.5% taken by the ten largest. What was sequenced was blood. These receptors were taken from a person aged 18-69 years in good health.

V and J are TRBV19 and TRBJ1-5; D gene uncertain. CDR1 and CDR2 (germline): LNHDA, SQIVND (reference sequence). The CDR3 totals 14 residues. Trimming stripped 4 bases from V and 2 bases from J, with 9 bases between. CDR3 sequence (DNA): TGTGCCAGTAGTAGCTACTCCCGCAATCAGCCCCAGCATTTT. The encoded protein is CASSSYSRNQPQHF. The full variable domain, its missing parts supplied by reference TRBV19 and TRBJ1-5, is DGGITQSPKYLFRKEGQNVTLSCEQNLNHDAMYWYRQDPGQGLRLIYYSQIVNDFQKGDIAEGYSVSREKKESFPLTVTSAQKNPTAFYLCASSSYSRNQPQHFGDGTRLSIL.

This clone has only a few counts. Other DNA sequences in this specimen translate into the identical CDR3. J is TRBJ2-7 and V is TRBV7-2; 12 positions match TRBD2. The CDR3 has 15 residues. Trimming at V came to 1 base and at J to 3 bases, leaving 1 base not matched to a gene. Germline lookup yields CDR1 SGHTA and CDR2 FQGNSA. CDR3 DNA sequence: TGTGCCAGCAGCTTAGTACTAGCGGGGGGCTACGAGCAGTACTTC. Translated: CASSLVLAGGYEQYF.

The chain joins TRBV27 to TRBJ2-3; TRBD2 agrees at 10 bases. The J segment lost 2 bases and the V segment lost 4 bases, leaving 3 bases of the junction unmatched. Germline assignment: CDR1 MNHEY and CDR2 SMNVEV (reference sequence). The CDR3 is 15 residues long. The CDR3 coding sequence is TGTGCCAGCAGTTCACTAGCGGGGACCACAGATACGCAGTATTTT. It is translated as CASSSLAGTTDTQYF.

The chain joins TRBV6-4 to TRBJ2-3, with D tentatively TRBD1 (5 bases). V was pared by 4 bases and J by 2 bases, with 10 bases between. CDR1 MRHNA and CDR2 SNTAGT come from the germline V gene. This CDR3 has 14 amino acids. The CDR3 region is CASSAWGDTDTQYF. The CDR3 nucleotides are TGTGCCAGCAGTGCGTGGGGCGACACAGATACGCAGTATTTT.

The V gene is TRBV7-2, the J gene TRBJ1-5; 8 bases match TRBD1. The CDR3 has 16 residues. V shed 1 base and J 3 bases; nucleotides not matched to a gene: 5. CDR1 SGHTA and CDR2 FQGNSA come from the germline V gene. CDR3: CASSLGTGYDNQPQHF. DNA for the CDR3: TGTGCCAGCAGCTTAGGGACAGGGTATGACAATCAGCCCCAGCATTTT. Supplemented by reference TRBV7-2 and TRBJ1-5, the full variable domain reads GAGVSQSPSNKVTEKGKDVELRCDPISGHTALYWYRQSLGQGLEFLIYFQGNSAPDKSGLPSDRFSAERTGGSVSTLTIQRTQQEDSAVYLCASSLGTGYDNQPQHFGDGTRLSIL.

The genes are TRBV2 and TRBJ1-5; TRBD1 might be the D (6 bases). Germline loops: CDR1 SNHLY, CDR2 FYNNEI. V was trimmed by 4 bases and J by 3 bases, leaving 13 bases between them. CDR3 size: 15 residues. The CDR3, as DNA: TGTGCCAGCAGTGTCCGACAGGACAACAATCAGCCCCAGCATTTT. Protein product: CASSVRQDNNQPQHF.

The V call is TRBV5-4, the J call TRBJ1-2; tentatively, D is TRBD1 (6 bases). Germline-derived CDR1 and CDR2 are SGHNT and YYREEE (reference sequence). The CDR3 runs 13 residues. Deletions cut 3 bases from V and 2 bases from J, with 8 bases between. The CDR3 region is CASSWDTNYGYTF. In DNA form, the CDR3 reads TGTGCCAGCAGCTGGGACACCAACTATGGCTACACCTTC.

The chain employs TRBV5-6 and TRBJ2-1; unclear D gene. Germline V gene sequence: CDR1 SGHDT, CDR2 YYEEEE. The ends were cut back, 1 base at V and 10 bases at J, with 12 bases in the middle. The CDR3 covers 13 residues. For the CDR3, the DNA is TGTGCCAGCAGCTTGCCAGGTATTGAAGAGCAGTTCTTC. Translated: CASSLPGIEEQFF.